The 20 T cell receptor beta chains listed next were all sequenced from one sample in a study of blood T cells in healthy people across ages (dated by TCRdb to the mid-2010s). The protocol used for the library was 5' RACE. The sequencer was an Illumina HiSeq 2500. The second PCR ran for roughly 6 to 11 cycles and used a J-beta primer mix along with a sample-barcoded 5' primer. TCRdb redid the processing of the public reads, applying fastp at Q25 and MiXCR, and retained in-frame beta chains. Each CDR3 protein gets just one entry, which takes the most common genes and DNA from the rows behind it. Within this sample are 1.5 million to 2 million distinct CDR3 sequences, with 25% to 30% of them counted one time only. Of the sample, about 7.7% falls within the top ten clones. Input material: blood. The receptors come from a woman in her twenties or thirties in good health.

This clonotype has just a few counts. The chain links TRBV27 to TRBJ2-3, with TRBD2 identical over 10 bases. Germline V gene lookup returns CDR1 MNHEY and CDR2 SMNVEV (reference sequence). The V segment lost 2 bases and the J segment 4 bases; nucleotides outside the gene matches: 9. There are 17 residues in the CDR3. CDR3 coding DNA: TGTGCCAGCAGTTTAACTGTGGGGACTAGCGCCGCAGATACGCAGTATTTT. It codes for CASSLTVGTSAADTQYF.

This clonotype was picked up one time. The chain is built from TRBV27 and TRBJ2-7; weak D call: TRBD2 (6 bases). The J call may not be correct, given that the DNA end is closer to TRBJ2-5. Germline-derived CDR1 and CDR2 are MNHEY and SMNVEV (reference sequence). CDR3 length: 15 amino acids. The CDR3 spells CASSFAGGASETQYF. The DNA of the CDR3 is TGTGCCAGCAGTTTTGCGGGCGGGGCTAGTGAGACCCAGTACTTC.

In this sample, this clonotype turned up a few times. The CDR3 protein is CASSRDGNTGELFF. CDR3 in DNA: TGCGCCAGCAGCCGGGACGGGAACACCGGGGAGCTGTTTTTT. V usage is TRBV4-1 and J usage is TRBJ2-2; D assignment may be TRBD1 or TRBD2 (5 bases each). V was cut by 4 bases and J by 1 base, with 7 bases left in between. The germline gives CDR1 MGHRA, CDR2 YSYEKL. This CDR3 has 14 amino acids.

This chain connects TRBV24-1 to TRBJ2-1; a possible D gene is TRBD1 (6 bases). Trimming stripped 7 bases from V and 1 base from J, with 13 bases between. This CDR3 spans 15 amino acids. In germline, CDR1 is KGHDR, CDR2 SFDVKD. The CDR3 reads CATSAVGQSYNEQFF. CDR3 nucleotide sequence: TGTGCCACCAGCGCCGTTGGACAGTCCTACAATGAGCAGTTCTTC.

CDR3 in amino acids: CASSSQGGIEQYF. As DNA, the CDR3 is TGTGCCAGCAGCTCCCAAGGGGGGATCGAGCAGTACTTC. This rearrangement joins TRBV5-5 to TRBJ2-7, with D perhaps assigned TRBD1 or TRBD2 (6 bases each). Trimming removed 3 bases at V and 6 bases at J, with 13 bases between. Per germline, CDR1 SGHKS and CDR2 YYEKEE (reference sequence). CDR3 length: 13 residues. Looking up the rest from reference TRBV5-5 and TRBJ2-7 gives the full variable domain: DAGVTQSPTHLIKTRGQQVTLRCSPISGHKSVSWYQQVLGQGPQFIFQYYEKEERGRGNFPDRFSARQFPNYSSELNVNALLLGDSALYLCASSSQGGIEQYFGPGTRLTVT.

This clonotype turned up a few times. The chain joins TRBV29-1 to TRBJ2-5; TRBD1 matches 9 bases. CDR1 SQVTM and CDR2 ANQGSEA come from the germline V gene. J gave up 5 bases and V 7 bases, and 11 bases lay outside the gene matches. The CDR3 has 14 residues. The CDR3, as DNA: TGCAGCGCTAACAGGGGGCCAGGGCGGGAGACCCAGTACTTC. This codes for CSANRGPGRETQYF.

There are many counts of this clonotype. The rearrangement joins TRBV6-5 to TRBJ2-5; D remains unclear. Germline CDR1 is MNHEY and CDR2 is SVGAGI. The CDR3 consists of 13 residues. V gave up 5 bases and J gave up 9 bases, with 16 bases separating them. CDR3 DNA: TGTGCCAGCAGTGCGCCTGGGGTGCGCCCCCAGTACTTC. Protein product: CASSAPGVRPQYF.

J is TRBJ2-7 and V is TRBV20-1, with 14 positions matching TRBD2. The germline V gene has CDR1 DFQATT and CDR2 SNEGSKA (reference sequence). This CDR3 contains 16 residues. V lost 1 base to trimming and J lost 4 bases; unmatched junction nucleotides: 6. CDR3 nucleotides: TGCAGTGCTAGAGGGACTAGCGGGGGGCTTGATTACGAGCAGTACTTC. Translating gives CSARGTSGGLDYEQYF.

The table lists this clonotype with a few counts. The genes are TRBV6-5 and TRBJ1-1; D is uncertain. Germline lookup yields CDR1 MNHEY and CDR2 SVGAGI. The CDR3 spans 11 residues. Trimming removed 8 bases from V and 4 bases from J, with 8 bases in between. CDR3 in amino acids: CASQIGTEAFF. DNA of the CDR3: TGTGCCAGCCAGATCGGCACTGAAGCTTTCTTT.

The rearrangement joins TRBV20-1 to TRBJ2-7; 7 bases are shared with TRBD1. V lost 1 base, J lost 5 bases, and 5 bases stayed unmatched. The CDR3 loop spans 13 amino acids. From germline, CDR1 is DFQATT and CDR2 SNEGSKA (reference sequence). The chain's CDR3 is CSARASTGHEQYF. As DNA, the CDR3 is TGCAGTGCTAGAGCTTCGACAGGGCACGAGCAGTACTTC.

This chain joins TRBV5-4 and TRBJ2-5; 7 bases line up with TRBD2. J lost 3 bases, V lost 4 bases, and 6 bases had no gene match. The length of the CDR3 is 14 residues. CDR1 is SGHNT, CDR2 YYREEE, per germline (reference sequence). The CDR3 loop reads CASSGDLAEETQYF. CDR3 nucleotide sequence: TGTGCCAGCAGCGGAGACCTAGCGGAAGAGACCCAGTACTTC.

This clonotype was seen at least ten times. The V call is TRBV28, the J call TRBJ2-7, with 13 bases aligning to TRBD2. The CDR3 covers 16 residues. The junction had 7 bases not matched to a gene; V was cut back by 2 bases and J by 6 bases. Germline V gene data show CDR1 as MDHEN and CDR2 as SYDVKM. CDR3 loop: CASSLLGLAGVIEQYF. Here the CDR3 DNA reads TGTGCCAGCAGTTTACTTGGACTAGCGGGAGTAATCGAGCAGTACTTC.

The rearrangement uses TRBV15 and TRBJ2-3, with 9 bases identical to TRBD2. Trimming removed 3 bases from V and 5 bases from J; junction bases left unmatched: 9. CDR1 and CDR2 from the germline V gene are LNHNV and YYDKDF (reference sequence). The CDR3 is made up of 16 amino acids. CDR3 sequence: CATSRGRAGGRDTQYF. The CDR3 coding sequence is TGTGCCACCAGCAGGGGGAGAGCGGGGGGAAGAGATACGCAGTATTTT.

Remarks on this clonotype: Possible read error: a much larger clone is one base away. V is TRBV5-1 and J is TRBJ2-7; tentative D call: TRBD2 (5 bases). CDR3 length: 15 residues. Trimming shortened V by 4 bases and J by 6 bases, and 20 bases separated the two germline ends. Germline V gene lookup returns CDR1 SGHRS and CDR2 YFSETQ. Written as DNA, the CDR3 is TGCGCCAGCAGCAAGTTTACGGAGGCCATCTCCGAGCAGTACTTC. Translating it yields CASSKFTEAISEQYF.

This clonotype was detected a few times. The chain uses TRBV2 and TRBJ2-3; 7 bases are a match to TRBD2. With 5 bases clipped from V and 4 bases from J, the junction kept 3 bases outside the gene matches. CDR1 is SNHLY and CDR2 is FYNNEI in the germline V gene. CDR3 length: 13 residues. CDR3 residues: CASSPTSPDTQYF. For the CDR3, the DNA is TGTGCCAGCAGTCCGACTAGCCCAGATACGCAGTATTTT.

The chain joins TRBV28 to TRBJ2-3; D possibly corresponds to TRBD2 (6 bases). This CDR3 has 12 amino acids. Germline assignment: CDR1 MDHEN and CDR2 SYDVKM. V was clipped by 5 bases and J by 7 bases, with 10 bases between them. The CDR3: CASSDAGNTQYF. CDR3 bases: TGTGCCAGCAGTGATGCGGGGAATACGCAGTATTTT.

This clonotype was detected a few times. The chain couples TRBV5-1 to TRBJ1-4, with no clear D. The CDR3 length is 15 residues. Trimming left V 0 bases short and J 5 bases short, with 11 bases between. Germline CDR1 SGHRS, CDR2 YFSETQ. The DNA for the CDR3 is TGCGCCAGCAGCTTGGGGCAGATGGGGAATGAAAAACTGTTTTTT. Translation: CASSLGQMGNEKLFF.

This clonotype showed up just a few times. The rearrangement uses TRBV10-3 and TRBJ1-4; D possibly corresponds to TRBD1 (6 bases). This CDR3 is 15 amino acids long. Germline CDR1 ENHRY, CDR2 SYGVKD. Trimming took off 8 bases at V and 7 bases at J, with 20 bases between the two ends. The CDR3 nucleotides are TGTGCCATCCCCGGCGGGGGGCGAAGGGGTGAAAAACTGTTTTTT. It translates to CAIPGGGRRGEKLFF.

This chain connects TRBV5-1 to TRBJ1-2; D unclear. This CDR3 has 10 amino acids. V was clipped by 2 bases and J by 12 bases, with 8 bases between them. Germline V gives CDR1 SGHRS, CDR2 YFSETQ. CDR3 nucleotides: TGCGCCAGCAGCTTCCGCCGGGACACCTTC. Amino acids: CASSFRRDTF.

This clonotype was detected a few times. The chain combines TRBV12-3 or TRBV12-4 with TRBJ2-7; 11 bases match TRBD2. With 3 bases clipped from V and 6 bases from J, the junction kept 7 bases outside the gene matches. The length of the CDR3 is 15 residues. CDR3: CASSFRDGTSGEQYF. The CDR3 nucleotides read TGTGCCAGCAGTTTTAGGGACGGGACTAGCGGCGAGCAGTACTTC.